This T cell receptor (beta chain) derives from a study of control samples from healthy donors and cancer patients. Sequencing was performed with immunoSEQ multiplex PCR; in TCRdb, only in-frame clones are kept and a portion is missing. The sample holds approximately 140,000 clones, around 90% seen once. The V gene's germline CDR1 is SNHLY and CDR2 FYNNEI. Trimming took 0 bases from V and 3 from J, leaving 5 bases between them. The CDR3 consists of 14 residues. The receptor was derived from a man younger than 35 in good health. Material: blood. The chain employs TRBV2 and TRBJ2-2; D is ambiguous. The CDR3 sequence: CASSEARHTGELFF. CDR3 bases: TGTGCCAGCAGTGAAGCTCGTCACACCGGGGAGCTGTTTTTT.